Each of the 12 T cell receptor beta chains below was sequenced from the same sample in a study of blood T cell repertoires in COVID-19. Profiling relied on immunoSEQ multiplex PCR, and the TCRdb table lists in-frame clones only, not all of them. The table has some 150,000 clones, 88% seen once. Sequenced input: PBMCs or T cells enriched from blood (not recorded which). The receptor source for this set is a woman under 40 with acute COVID-19.

The rearrangement uses TRBV30 and TRBJ1-5; D call uncertain. The CDR3 contains 13 residues. V was shortened by 1 base and J by 3 bases, with 7 bases between the two germline ends. CDR1 is GTSNPN and CDR2 is SVGIG in the germline V gene (reference sequence). The CDR3 region is CAWSEDTNQPQHF. DNA of the CDR3: TGTGCCTGGAGTGAAGACACCAATCAGCCCCAGCATTTT.

The chain couples TRBV7-9 to TRBJ1-4, with D perhaps TRBD1 (5 bases). The germline CDR1 and CDR2 sequences are SEHNR and FQNEAQ (reference sequence). This CDR3 contains 12 residues. Trimming left V 3 bases short and J 12 bases short, with 11 bases between. The CDR3 sequence is CASSLELGELFF. The CDR3 DNA reads as TGTGCCAGCAGCTTGGAGTTAGGGGAACTGTTTTTT.

This clone was picked up a small number of times. V and J are TRBV30 and TRBJ1-2; D gene ambiguous. The CDR3 runs 11 residues. Trimming stripped 2 bases from V and 13 bases from J, with 14 bases between. Germline V gene sequence: CDR1 GTSNPN, CDR2 SVGIG (reference sequence). CDR3 sequence reads: CAWSRNRQCTF. CDR3 nucleotides: TGTGCCTGGAGTCGGAACCGACAATGCACCTTC. Full variable domain (remainder filled in from reference TRBV30 and TRBJ1-2): SQTIHQWPATLVQPVGSPLSLECTVEGTSNPNLYWYRQAAGRGLQLLFYSVGIGQISSEVPQNLSASRPQDRQFILSSKKLLLSDSGFYLCAWSRNRQCTFGSGTRLTVV.

This sequence joins TRBV28 and TRBJ1-2; TRBD1 aligns across 7 bases. Trimming took 8 bases from V and 2 from J; bases not matched to a gene: 2. Germline CDR1 MDHEN, CDR2 SYDVKM. The CDR3 runs to 12 residues. The CDR3 region has the DNA TGTGCCAGCGGGGACAGAAACTATGGCTACACCTTC. Translated: CASGDRNYGYTF.

The chain has TRBV3-1 (or the pseudogene TRBV3-2) and TRBJ2-1, with TRBD2 identical over 9 bases. Germline CDR1 reads LGHDT; CDR2 reads YNNKEL (reference sequence). V was clipped by 1 base and J by 12 bases; unmatched bases: 13. The CDR3 consists of 16 residues. The CDR3: CASSQAAGGLKAGQFF. The CDR3 bases are TGTGCCAGCAGCCAAGCGGCGGGAGGGCTCAAGGCTGGGCAGTTCTTC.

The V call is TRBV24-1, the J call TRBJ2-7, with TRBD2 matching 10 bases. Germline assignment: CDR1 KGHDR and CDR2 SFDVKD. V trimming: 5 bases; J trimming: 1 base; junction bases outside the gene matches: 4. This CDR3 has 15 residues. The CDR3 DNA is TGTGCCACCAGTGGGAGCGGGAGGGCGTCCTACGAGCAGTACTTC. Translating gives CATSGSGRASYEQYF.

V and J are TRBV18 and TRBJ2-1; 7 nucleotides align to TRBD2. Germline CDR1 is KGHSH and CDR2 is LQKENI. V lost 3 bases and J lost 0; bases outside the gene matches: 5. This CDR3 contains 16 residues. In nucleotides, the CDR3 is TGTGCCAGCTCACCCCTGGGGGGGGGCTCCTACAATGAGCAGTTCTTC. Translation gives CASSPLGGGSYNEQFF.

The rearrangement links TRBV14 to TRBJ2-4, with 13 bases that match TRBD2. This CDR3 is 16 amino acids long. Per germline, CDR1 SGHDN and CDR2 FVKESK. Unmatched junction bases numbered 2, after V lost 0 bases and J lost 6 bases. CDR3 bases: TGTGCCAGCAGCCAAGAACGGACTAGCGGGAGAAACATTCAGTACTTC. Protein product: CASSQERTSGRNIQYF.

The chain uses TRBV20-1 and TRBJ2-7, with 9 nucleotides matching TRBD1. This CDR3 contains 14 residues. The V gene's germline CDR1 is DFQATT and CDR2 SNEGSKA (reference sequence). Trimming removed 3 bases from V and 5 bases from J; junction bases left unmatched: 8. The CDR3 nucleotides are TGCAGTGCTAGTATCGGGACAGGGAGCCACGAGCAGTACTTC. This codes for CSASIGTGSHEQYF.

This chain links TRBV5-4 with TRBJ2-1, with 9 bases that match TRBD2. The ends lost 1 base at V and 7 bases at J; junction bases unmatched: 15. The CDR3 has 18 residues. Germline assignment: CDR1 SGHNT and CDR2 YYREEE (reference sequence). The CDR3 protein is CASSLSLAGNLGANEQFF. Written as DNA, the CDR3 is TGTGCCAGCAGCTTGTCACTAGCGGGCAATTTAGGGGCGAATGAGCAGTTCTTC. Looking up the rest from reference TRBV5-4 and TRBJ2-1 gives the full variable domain: ETGVTQSPTHLIKTRGQQVTLRCSSQSGHNTVSWYQQALGQGPQFIFQYYREEENGRGNFPPRFSGLQFPNYSSELNVNALELDDSALYLCASSLSLAGNLGANEQFFGPGTRLTVL.

The J gene is TRBJ2-2, the V gene TRBV7-2, with TRBD1 identical over 12 bases. Germline V gene sequence: CDR1 SGHTA, CDR2 FQGNSA. The CDR3 is 16 amino acids. The V and J ends lost 6 bases and 5 bases, in that order; junction bases with no gene match: 7. The CDR3 region is CASRSPGQGATGELFF. CDR3 nucleotides: TGTGCCAGCAGGTCTCCGGGACAGGGGGCAACCGGGGAGCTGTTTTTT.

The V and J genes are TRBV7-2 and TRBJ2-5; the match to TRBD2 covers 10 bases. Germline V gene data show CDR1 as SGHTA and CDR2 as FQGNSA. There are 15 residues in the CDR3. Trimming took 1 base from V and 2 from J; bases not matched to a gene: 1. The CDR3 coding sequence is TGTGCCAGCAGCTTAGTTAGCGGGAGGCAAGAGACCCAGTACTTC. As protein: CASSLVSGRQETQYF.